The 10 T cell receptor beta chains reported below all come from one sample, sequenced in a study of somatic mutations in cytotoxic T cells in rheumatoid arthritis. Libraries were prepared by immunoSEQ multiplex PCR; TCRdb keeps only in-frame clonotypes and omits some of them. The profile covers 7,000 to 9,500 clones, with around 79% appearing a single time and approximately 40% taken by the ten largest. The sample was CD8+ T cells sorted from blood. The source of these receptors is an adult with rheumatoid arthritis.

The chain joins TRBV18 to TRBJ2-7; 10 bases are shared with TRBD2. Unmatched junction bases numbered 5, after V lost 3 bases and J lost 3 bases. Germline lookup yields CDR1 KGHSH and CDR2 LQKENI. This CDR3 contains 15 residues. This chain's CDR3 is CASSPQREGDYEQYF. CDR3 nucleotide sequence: TGTGCCAGCTCACCTCAGCGGGAGGGTGACTACGAGCAGTACTTC.

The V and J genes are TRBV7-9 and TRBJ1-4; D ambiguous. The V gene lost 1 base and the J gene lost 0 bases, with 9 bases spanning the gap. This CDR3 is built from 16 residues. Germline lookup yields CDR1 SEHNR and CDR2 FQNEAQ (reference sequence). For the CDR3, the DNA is TGTGCCAGCAGCTTAGGCCCGTTTGCAACTAATGAAAAACTGTTTTTT. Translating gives CASSLGPFATNEKLFF.

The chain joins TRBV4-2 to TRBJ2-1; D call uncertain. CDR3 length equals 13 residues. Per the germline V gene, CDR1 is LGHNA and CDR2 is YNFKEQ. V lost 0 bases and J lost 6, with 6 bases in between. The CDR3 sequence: CASSQEQGNEQFF. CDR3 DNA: TGTGCCAGCAGCCAAGAACAAGGCAATGAGCAGTTCTTC.

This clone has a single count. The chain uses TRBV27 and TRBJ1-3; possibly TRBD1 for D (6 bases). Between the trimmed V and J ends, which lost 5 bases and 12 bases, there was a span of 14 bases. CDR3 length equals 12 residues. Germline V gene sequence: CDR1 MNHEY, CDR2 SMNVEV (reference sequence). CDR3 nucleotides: TGTGCCAGCAGTCCGCTCACAGGGCTCATATATTTT. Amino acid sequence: CASSPLTGLIYF.

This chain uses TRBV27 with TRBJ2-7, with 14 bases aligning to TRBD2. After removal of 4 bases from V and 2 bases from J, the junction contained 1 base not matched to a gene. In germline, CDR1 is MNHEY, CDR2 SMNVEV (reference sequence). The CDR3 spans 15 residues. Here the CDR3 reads CASSSGLAGAYEQYF. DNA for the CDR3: TGTGCCAGCAGTTCGGGACTAGCGGGAGCCTACGAGCAGTACTTC.

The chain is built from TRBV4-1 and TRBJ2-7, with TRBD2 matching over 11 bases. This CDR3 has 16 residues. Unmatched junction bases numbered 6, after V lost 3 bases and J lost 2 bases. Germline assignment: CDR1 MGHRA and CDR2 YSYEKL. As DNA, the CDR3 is TGCGCCAGCAGCCAGGCTTTAGCGGGGGGGACCTACGAGCAGTACTTC. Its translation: CASSQALAGGTYEQYF.

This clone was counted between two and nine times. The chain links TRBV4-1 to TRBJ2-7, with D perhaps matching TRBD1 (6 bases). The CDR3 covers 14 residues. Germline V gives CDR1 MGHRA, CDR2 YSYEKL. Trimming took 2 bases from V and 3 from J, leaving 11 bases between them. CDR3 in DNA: TGCGCCAGCAGCCAACCGGGACAATACTACGAGCAGTACTTC. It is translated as CASSQPGQYYEQYF.

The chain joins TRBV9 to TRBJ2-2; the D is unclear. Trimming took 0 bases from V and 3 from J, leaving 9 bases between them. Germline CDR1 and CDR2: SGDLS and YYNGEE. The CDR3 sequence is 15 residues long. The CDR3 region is CASSVDGSYTGELFF. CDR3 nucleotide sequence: TGTGCCAGCAGCGTAGACGGCTCCTACACCGGGGAGCTGTTTTTT.

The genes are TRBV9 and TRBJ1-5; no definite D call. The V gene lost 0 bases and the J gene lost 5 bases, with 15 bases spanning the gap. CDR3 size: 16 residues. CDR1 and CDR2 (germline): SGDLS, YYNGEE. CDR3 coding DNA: TGTGCCAGCAGCGTAGCAGTGGGGAATGTAGATCAGCCCCAGCATTTT. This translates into CASSVAVGNVDQPQHF.

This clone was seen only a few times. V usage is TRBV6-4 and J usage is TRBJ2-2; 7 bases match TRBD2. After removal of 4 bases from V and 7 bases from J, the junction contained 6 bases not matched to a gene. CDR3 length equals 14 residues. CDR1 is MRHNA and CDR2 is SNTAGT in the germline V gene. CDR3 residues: CASSGGSGDGELFF. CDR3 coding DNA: TGTGCCAGCAGTGGCGGGAGCGGAGACGGGGAGCTGTTTTTT.